These T cell receptor beta chains were read from a single sample in a study of blood T cell repertoires in COVID-19. Using immunoSEQ multiplex PCR, the repertoire was profiled, and TCRdb retains in-frame clones only, with some absent. This sample yields approximately 100,000 clones, of which approximately 62% are seen a single time; roughly 6.2% belongs to the top ten. Sequencing was performed on peripheral blood. The receptor set was obtained from an elderly man with acute or convalescent COVID-19. The CDR3 runs from the conserved cysteine through the conserved F or W. D genes are given only for firm matches. Size tells how often a clone was seen (once, few, many) or the class of an expanded clone, and some rows leave it out.

d_gene	v_gene	abundance	j_gene	CDR3aa	CDR3nt
TRBD2	TRBV30	many	TRBJ2-1	CAWSSGTSVDEQFF	TGTGCCTGGAGTTCCGGGACTAGCGTCGATGAGCAGTTCTTC
NA	TRBV29-1	once	TRBJ2-1	CSVDYGGYNEQFF	TGCAGCGTTGATTACGGCGGTTACAATGAGCAGTTCTTC
NA	TRBV4-1	NA	TRBJ2-1	CASSPDRSYNEQFF	TGCGCCAGCAGCCCAGACAGATCCTACAATGAGCAGTTCTTC
NA	TRBV10-3	NA	TRBJ1-1	CAIRQGIEAFF	TGTGCCATCAGACAGGGAATAGAAGCTTTCTTT
NA	TRBV19	NA	TRBJ1-1	CASSIGGGWLTEAFF	TGTGCCAGTAGTATAGGTGGAGGGTGGCTCACTGAAGCTTTCTTT
TRBD1	TRBV24-1	NA	TRBJ1-2	CATSDPGQDYGYTF	TGTGCCACCAGTGACCCGGGACAGGATTATGGCTACACCTTC
TRBD1	TRBV2	NA	TRBJ1-5	CASSEATGIGQPQHF	TGTGCCAGCAGTGAAGCGACAGGGATCGGACAGCCCCAGCATTTT
NA	TRBV10-3	NA	TRBJ1-2	CAIASGRGYTF	TGTGCCATCGCGTCAGGTCGCGGCTACACCTTC
TRBD1	TRBV7-2	once	TRBJ1-1	CASSTLTGEAFF	TGTGCCAGCAGCACCCTGACAGGGGAAGCTTTCTTT
TRBD2	TRBV5-6	NA	TRBJ2-7	CASTGGTYEQYF	TGTGCCAGCACCGGGGGGACCTACGAGCAGTACTTC
NA	TRBV20-1	NA	TRBJ2-3	CSARGGDTQYF	TGCAGTGCCAGGGGAGGGGATACGCAGTATTTT
NA	TRBV3-1/TRBV3-2	NA	TRBJ2-1	CASSQRAGNNEQFF	TGTGCCAGCAGCCAACGGGCAGGGAATAATGAGCAGTTCTTC
TRBD1	TRBV11-1	NA	TRBJ1-1	CASSLQGQTIDTEAFF	TGTGCCAGCAGCCTACAGGGACAGACCATCGACACTGAAGCTTTCTTT
NA	TRBV30	once	TRBJ1-4	CAWSRGLNEKLFF	TGTGCCTGGAGCAGGGGATTAAATGAAAAACTGTTTTTT
NA	TRBV3-1/TRBV3-2	NA	TRBJ1-4	CASSPPGRGGEKLFF	TGTGCCAGCAGCCCACCGGGAAGGGGAGGTGAAAAACTGTTTTTT
NA	TRBV6-5	few	TRBJ1-6	CASSMGGDNSPLHF	TGTGCCAGCAGCATGGGGGGGGATAATTCACCCCTCCACTTT
NA	TRBV19	NA	TRBJ1-6	CASSRGLDSPLHF	TGTGCCAGTAGTCGAGGTCTCGATTCACCCCTCCACTTT
TRBD1	TRBV28	NA	TRBJ1-3	CASSTPGGDRNTIYF	TGTGCCAGCAGTACCCCAGGGGGAGACCGAAACACCATATATTTT
NA	TRBV21-1	NA	TRBJ1-1	CASSKGEGARTEAFF	TGTGCCAGCAGCAAAGGAGAGGGGGCGAGGACTGAAGCTTTCTTT
TRBD2	TRBV27	NA	TRBJ2-7	CASSLTSSIYEQYF	TGTGCCAGCAGTTTGACTAGCAGCATCTACGAGCAGTACTTC
NA	TRBV6-2/TRBV6-3	few	TRBJ2-2	CASSDRRGTGELFF	TGTGCCAGCAGTGATCGGCGGGGCACCGGGGAGCTGTTTTTT
TRBD1	TRBV5-1	NA	TRBJ2-1	CASSLATGGFSNEQFF	TGCGCCAGCAGCTTGGCAACAGGGGGCTTTAGTAATGAGCAGTTCTTC
NA	TRBV5-1	NA	TRBJ2-7	CASSPRQGGSYEQYF	TGCGCCAGCAGCCCGAGACAGGGAGGATCCTACGAGCAGTACTTC
NA	TRBV3-1/TRBV3-2	NA	TRBJ2-2	CASSQGTRDTLTNTGELFF	TGTGCCAGCAGCCAAGGGACCCGGGACACATTAACGAACACCGGGGAGCTGTTTTTT
NA	TRBV5-1	NA	TRBJ1-1	CASSSRSGAGGTEAFF	TGCGCCAGCAGCTCACGATCCGGGGCCGGGGGCACTGAAGCTTTCTTT
TRBD1	TRBV15	NA	TRBJ1-3	CATSRGGQAGNTIYF	TGTGCCACCAGCAGAGGTGGACAGGCGGGAAACACCATATATTTT
NA	TRBV29-1	once	TRBJ2-3	CSVVVGTDTQYF	TGCAGCGTTGTGGTAGGCACAGATACGCAGTATTTT
TRBD1	TRBV5-1	NA	TRBJ1-4	CASSHDRGREKLFF	TGCGCCAGCAGCCACGACAGGGGACGTGAAAAACTGTTTTTT
NA	TRBV4-2	NA	TRBJ2-7	CASSQTGYEQYF	TGTGCCAGCAGCCAAACAGGGTACGAGCAGTACTTC
TRBD2	TRBV9	NA	TRBJ2-1	CASSEAGVSYNEQFF	TGTGCCAGCAGCGAAGCGGGAGTCTCCTACAATGAGCAGTTCTTC
NA	TRBV21-1	NA	TRBJ2-4	CACGAGALGAKNIQYF	TGTGCCTGCGGAGCGGGAGCCCTGGGGGCCAAAAACATTCAGTACTTC
TRBD2	TRBV3-1/TRBV3-2	NA	TRBJ2-2	CASSQDRGTSGRELFF	TGTGCCAGCAGCCAAGATCGCGGGACTAGCGGGAGGGAGCTGTTTTTT
NA	TRBV10-3	NA	TRBJ1-2	CAISQGYYGYTF	TGTGCCATCAGTCAGGGGTACTATGGCTACACCTTC
TRBD2	TRBV12-3/TRBV12-4	NA	TRBJ2-1	CASSPGGSNEQFF	TGTGCCAGCAGTCCGGGAGGGTCAAATGAGCAGTTCTTC
NA	TRBV4-3	NA	TRBJ2-3	CASSRSTSTDTQYF	TGCGCCAGCAGCCGTTCGACTAGCACAGATACGCAGTATTTT
NA	TRBV29-1	once	TRBJ2-7	CSVAGTFTYEQYF	TGCAGCGTTGCCGGGACTTTTACCTACGAGCAGTACTTC
TRBD1	TRBV6-6	once	TRBJ1-5	CASSDRGQQPQHF	TGTGCCAGCAGTGACAGGGGGCAACAGCCCCAGCATTTT
NA	TRBV19	few	TRBJ2-1	CASSIGGDYNEQFF	TGTGCCAGTAGTATAGGGGGGGACTACAATGAGCAGTTCTTC
NA	TRBV11-2	NA	TRBJ2-1	CASSYRDSEYNEQFF	TGTGCCAGCAGCTACCGGGACTCGGAATACAATGAGCAGTTCTTC
TRBD2	TRBV5-3	NA	TRBJ2-7	CARSLLGREGGYEQYF	TGTGCCAGAAGCCTCTTAGGGCGGGAGGGCGGTTACGAGCAGTACTTC
NA	TRBV19	once	TRBJ2-7	CASSIESSDEQYF	TGTGCCAGTAGTATTGAGTCTAGTGATGAGCAGTACTTC
NA	TRBV9	few	TRBJ2-1	CASTPGRGRGGHNEQFF	TGTGCCAGTACCCCCGGGCGGGGGAGGGGGGGACACAATGAGCAGTTCTTC
NA	TRBV3-1/TRBV3-2	NA	TRBJ2-7	CASSQGSLYEQYF	TGTGCCAGCAGCCAGGGCTCGCTCTACGAGCAGTACTTC
NA	TRBV2	many	TRBJ1-1	CASSEEGMTEAFF	TGTGCCAGCAGTGAGGAGGGGATGACTGAAGCTTTCTTT
TRBD1	TRBV6-2/TRBV6-3	NA	TRBJ1-1	CASSPRTGGAGTEAFF	TGTGCCAGCAGTCCCAGGACAGGGGGCGCGGGAACTGAAGCTTTCTTT
NA	TRBV5-1	NA	TRBJ2-7	CASSFGVRGAGQYF	TGCGCCAGCAGTTTTGGCGTCCGCGGGGCCGGGCAGTACTTC
TRBD2	TRBV5-6	few	TRBJ2-2	CASSPPPGRGTGELFF	TGTGCCAGCAGCCCACCTCCAGGGAGGGGCACCGGGGAGCTGTTTTTT
TRBD2	TRBV4-1	NA	TRBJ2-7	CASSQGLADYYEQYF	TGCGCCAGCAGCCAGGGACTAGCGGATTACTACGAGCAGTACTTC
NA	TRBV29-1	NA	TRBJ2-5	CSAQIRFSWTQYF	TGCAGCGCCCAAATACGATTTAGTTGGACCCAGTACTTC
TRBD1	TRBV29-1	NA	TRBJ2-5	CSHGTGQETQYF	TGCAGCCACGGGACAGGTCAAGAGACCCAGTACTTC
NA	TRBV7-9	few	TRBJ2-3	CASSPDGYLTDTQYF	TGTGCCAGCAGTCCTGACGGGTATTTGACAGATACGCAGTATTTT